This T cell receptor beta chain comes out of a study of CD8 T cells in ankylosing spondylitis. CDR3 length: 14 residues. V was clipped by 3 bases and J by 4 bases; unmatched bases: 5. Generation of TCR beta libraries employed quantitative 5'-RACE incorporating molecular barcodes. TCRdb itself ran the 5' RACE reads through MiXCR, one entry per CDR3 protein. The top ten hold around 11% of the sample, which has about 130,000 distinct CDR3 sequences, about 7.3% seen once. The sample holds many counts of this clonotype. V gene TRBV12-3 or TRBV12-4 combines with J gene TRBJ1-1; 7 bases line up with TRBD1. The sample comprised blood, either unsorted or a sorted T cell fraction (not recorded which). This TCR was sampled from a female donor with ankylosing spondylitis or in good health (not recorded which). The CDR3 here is CASSFTTGPTEAFF. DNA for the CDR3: TGTGCCAGCAGTTTCACGACAGGGCCCACTGAAGCTTTCTTT.